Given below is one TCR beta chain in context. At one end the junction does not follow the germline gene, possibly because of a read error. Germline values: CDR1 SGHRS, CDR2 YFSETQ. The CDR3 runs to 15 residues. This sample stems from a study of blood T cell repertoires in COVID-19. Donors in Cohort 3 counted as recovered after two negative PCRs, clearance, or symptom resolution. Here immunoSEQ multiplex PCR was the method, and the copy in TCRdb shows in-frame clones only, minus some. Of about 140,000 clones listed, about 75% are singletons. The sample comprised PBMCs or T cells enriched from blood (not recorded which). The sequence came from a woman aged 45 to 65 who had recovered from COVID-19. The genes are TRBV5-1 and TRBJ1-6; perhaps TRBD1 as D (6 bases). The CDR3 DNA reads TGCGCCAGCAGTTTGGGCACAGGGCAGTCGGCACCCCTCCACTTT. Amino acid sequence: CASSLGTGQSAPLHF. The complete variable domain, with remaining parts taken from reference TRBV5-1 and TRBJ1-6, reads KAGVTQTPRYLIKTRGQQVTLSCSPISGHRSVSWYQQTPGQGLQFLFEYFSETQRNKGNFPGRFSGRQFSNSRSEMNVSTLELGDSALYLCASSLGTGQSAPLHFGNGTRLTVT.